This note documents a single TCR beta chain sequence. As yet, its antigen is unknown. The PCR ran on 60 Vbeta and 13 Jbeta primers. Assay: immunoSEQ multiplex PCR; the TCRdb copy retains only in-frame clones and omits some. The profile shows 100,000 or so clones, 70% to 80% of them singletons. The entry originates in a study of cytomegalovirus exposure and HLA in healthy donors. Study as a whole: An analysis done earlier identified about 120 million unique TCR beta sequences from around 180 million T cells.

Whole-study results and caveats: Sequencing probably produced one cluster of sequence variants that were highly shared. Further analysis, carried out later, found HLA-associated TCR beta chains more clonally expanded than equally common other chains.

CDR3 length equals 16 residues. V was pared by 5 bases and J by 5 bases, with 13 bases of the junction left unmatched. Germline lookup yields CDR1 MDHEN and CDR2 SYDVKM. The receptor was derived from a female donor in good health and CMV-seropositive. The chain joins TRBV28 to TRBJ2-5, with TRBD2 matching 8 bases. Sequenced: PBMCs. The CDR3 loop is CASSTVAGPLGETQYF. CDR3 nucleotide sequence: TGTGCCAGCAGTACGGTAGCGGGGCCCCTAGGGGAGACCCAGTACTTC. The full variable domain, its missing parts supplied by reference TRBV28 and TRBJ2-5, is DVKVTQSSRYLVKRTGEKVFLECVQDMDHENMFWYRQDPGLGLRLIYFSYDVKMKEKGDIPEGYSVSREKKERFSLILESASTNQTSMYLCASSTVAGPLGETQYFGPGTRLLVL.